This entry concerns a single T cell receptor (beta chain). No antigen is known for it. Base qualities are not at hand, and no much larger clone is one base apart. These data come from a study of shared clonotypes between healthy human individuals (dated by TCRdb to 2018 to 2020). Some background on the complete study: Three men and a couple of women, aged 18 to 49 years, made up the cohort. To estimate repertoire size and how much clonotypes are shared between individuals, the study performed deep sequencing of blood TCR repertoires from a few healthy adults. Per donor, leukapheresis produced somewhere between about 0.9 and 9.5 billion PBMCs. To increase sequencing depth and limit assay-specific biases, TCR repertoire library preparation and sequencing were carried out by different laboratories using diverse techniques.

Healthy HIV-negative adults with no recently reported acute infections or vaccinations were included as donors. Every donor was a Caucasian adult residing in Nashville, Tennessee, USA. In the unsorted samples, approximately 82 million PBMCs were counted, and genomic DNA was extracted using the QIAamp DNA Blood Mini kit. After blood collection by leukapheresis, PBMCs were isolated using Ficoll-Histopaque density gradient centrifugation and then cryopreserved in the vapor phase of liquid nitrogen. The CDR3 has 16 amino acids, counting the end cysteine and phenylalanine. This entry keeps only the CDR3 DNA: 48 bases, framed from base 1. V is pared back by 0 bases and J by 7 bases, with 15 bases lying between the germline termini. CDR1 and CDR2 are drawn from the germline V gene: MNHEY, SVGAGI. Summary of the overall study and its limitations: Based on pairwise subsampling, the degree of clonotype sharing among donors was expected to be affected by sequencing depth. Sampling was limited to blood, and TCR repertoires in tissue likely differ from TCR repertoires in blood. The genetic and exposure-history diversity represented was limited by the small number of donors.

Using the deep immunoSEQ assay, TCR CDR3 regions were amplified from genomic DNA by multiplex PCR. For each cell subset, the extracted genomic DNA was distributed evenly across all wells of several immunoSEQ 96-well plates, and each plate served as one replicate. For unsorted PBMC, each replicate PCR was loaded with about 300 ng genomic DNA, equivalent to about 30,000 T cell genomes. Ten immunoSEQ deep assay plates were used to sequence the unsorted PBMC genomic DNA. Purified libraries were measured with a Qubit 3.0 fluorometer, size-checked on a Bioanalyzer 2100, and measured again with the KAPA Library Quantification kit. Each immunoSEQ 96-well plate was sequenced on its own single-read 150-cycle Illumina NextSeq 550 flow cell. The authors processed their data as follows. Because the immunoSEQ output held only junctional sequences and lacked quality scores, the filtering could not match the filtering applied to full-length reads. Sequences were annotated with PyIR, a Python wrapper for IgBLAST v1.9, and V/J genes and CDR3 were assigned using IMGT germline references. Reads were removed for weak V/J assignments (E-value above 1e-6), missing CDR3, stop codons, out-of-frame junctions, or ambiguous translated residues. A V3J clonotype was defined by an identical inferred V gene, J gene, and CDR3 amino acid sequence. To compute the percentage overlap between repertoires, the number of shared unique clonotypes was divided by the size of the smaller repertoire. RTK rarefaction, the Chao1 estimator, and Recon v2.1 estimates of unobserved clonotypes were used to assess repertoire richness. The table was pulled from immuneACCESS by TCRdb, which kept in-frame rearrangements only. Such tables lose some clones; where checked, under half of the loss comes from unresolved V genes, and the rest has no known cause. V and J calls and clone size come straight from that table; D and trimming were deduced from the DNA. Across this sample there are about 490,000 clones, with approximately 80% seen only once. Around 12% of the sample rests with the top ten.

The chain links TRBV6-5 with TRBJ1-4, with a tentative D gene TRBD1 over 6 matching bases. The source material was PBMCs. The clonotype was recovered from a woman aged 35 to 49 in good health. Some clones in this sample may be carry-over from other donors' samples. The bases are TGTGCCAGCAGTTACTCCGGGAGTGGGGGCGGTGAAAAACTGTTTTTT. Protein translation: CASSYSGSGGGEKLFF.